This T cell receptor (beta chain) stems from a study of T cell responses to AZD1222 COVID-19 vaccine (dated by TCRdb to the early 2020s). Concerning the study at large: AZD1222 recipients whose second dose came at about 4 weeks and those whose second dose came at about 12 weeks were combined into one group, since spike-specific TCR depth and breadth did not differ between the two schedules. A total of approximately 230 trial participants underwent TCR sequencing, of whom around 200 received two doses of AZD1222 and around 25 received two doses of the MenACWY control vaccine. Trial participants were enrolled by age into 18-55, 56-69 and 70-plus year subgroups, with approximately 150, 30 and 60 TCR-sequenced participants respectively. What the research found in general, with its limitations: Participants were mostly white British, with more females than males. The authors suggested clonal diversity may have been underestimated. The whole spike protein was spanned by vaccine-associated CD4 TCRs, and dominant responses were seen in regions 160-218 and 743-854. In the small 56-69-year group, the increase in depth fell short of significance, most likely because of low power. Reportedly, close to half of the unique spike-specific TCRs recognized epitopes lying outside the regions that are mutated in the B.1.351 and B.1.1.7 variants. Because no day 14 peak-response samples were available, repertoires were characterized only after the peak T cell response. A significant rise in spike-specific TCR breadth and depth was observed after two AZD1222 doses relative to day 0 and relative to MenACWY recipients. Conclusions about previously exposed vaccinees are limited because only six or seven AZD1222 recipients were SARS-CoV-2 seropositive at baseline.

This specimen's time point label, interpreted: baseline before first vaccination. Vaccinee samples came from UK trials COV001 and COV002, including a single-blind randomized controlled phase 2/3 trial of AZD1222 (ChAdOx1 nCoV-19) in healthy adults. For TCRbeta chain sequencing, PBMC samples were collected from trial participants at day 0 and at day 28 after the second dose. The CDR3 regions of human TCRbeta chains were analyzed by immunosequencing. The authors' pipeline ran thus. TCRs in the repertoires were compared against a reference library of SARS-CoV-2-specific TCRs that had been generated with the MIRA antigen-specificity platform. Breadth meant the fraction of unique TCRs that were SARS-CoV-2-associated, whereas depth meant the fraction of total T cells that were SARS-CoV-2-associated. Using the MIRA data, each spike-specific TCR was assigned both to the spike region to which the TCR was reactive and to a CD4 or CD8 class. Log10-transformed breadth and depth values were compared by one-way ANOVA with Sidak's multiple comparisons tests. Held by TCRdb, this immuneACCESS table contains in-frame sequences only and omits some clones. Under half of the omission traces to an unresolved V gene where checked; the cause of the rest is unknown. D and trimming come from the DNA, and the V and J calls and clone size come from that table. The sample table lists some 180,000 clones, 85% to 95% of them with a count of one. The leading ten clones occupy approximately 1.3% of the sample.

The CDR3 sequence holds 16 residues, the cysteine and phenylalanine included. Left in the record is the CDR3 DNA by itself, 48 bases read in frame from the first base. Trimming at the junction amounts to 3 bases on V and 3 bases on J, and the germline ends lie 17 bases apart. As encoded in the germline V gene (reference sequence), CDR1 is LGHDT while CDR2 is YNNKEL. With respect to this clone: Its antigen is still unknown. No base-level quality is on record; no much larger clone is a single base apart.

The receptor chain draws on TRBV3-1 (or the pseudogene TRBV3-2) and TRBJ2-5; TRBD2 is a weak D gene call, 6 bases matching. This specimen consisted of peripheral blood, obtained on day 0 of AZD1222 vaccination. This clonotype was sampled from an adult in good health. The DNA reads as follows: TGTGCCAGCAGCCATTATACCGGGACTGGAGAAGAGACCCAGTACTTC. Its protein product is CASSHYTGTGEETQYF.